Listed below are T cell receptor beta chains from one sample, sequenced in a study of T cell changes during pregnancy in multiple sclerosis. Assay: immunoSEQ multiplex PCR; the TCRdb copy retains only in-frame clones and omits some. The sample lists over 65,000 clones, roughly 92% occurring once. The sequenced sample was peripheral blood, obtained in the first trimester of pregnancy. Receptors originate from a female donor with multiple sclerosis, enrolled in a pregnancy study. CDR3s include the opening cysteine and the closing phenylalanine or tryptophan. A D gene is named only where the DNA matches it firmly.

D gene	V gene	J gene	CDR3 protein	CDR3 DNA
.	TRBV4-1	TRBJ2-7	CASSVHSLGRGSSYEQYF	TGCGCCAGCAGCGTACATTCTCTCGGCCGCGGTAGCTCCTACGAGCAGTACTTC
.	TRBV7-9	TRBJ2-5	CASSLALKQGELAQETQYF	TGTGCCAGCAGCTTAGCGCTGAAGCAGGGCGAGTTGGCCCAAGAGACCCAGTACTTC
.	TRBV14	TRBJ2-7	CASSQGGGNIWYEQYF	TGTGCCAGCAGCCAAGGGGGCGGTAATATCTGGTACGAGCAGTACTTC
.	TRBV7-8	TRBJ1-4	CASSSGAGGEKLFF	TGTGCCAGCAGCTCGGGCGCTGGAGGGGAAAAACTGTTTTTT
.	TRBV19	TRBJ2-3	CASSATRVYADTQYF	TGTGCCAGTAGTGCGACCAGGGTTTATGCAGATACGCAGTATTTT
TRBD1	TRBV5-4	TRBJ1-2	CASSMGGQATYYGYTF	TGTGCCAGTTCAATGGGGGGACAGGCTACGTACTATGGCTACACCTTC
.	TRBV11-1	TRBJ2-7	CASSLGAGRTSYEQYF	TGTGCCAGCAGCTTAGGAGCGGGTAGAACCTCCTACGAGCAGTACTTC
TRBD2	TRBV5-4	TRBJ2-3	CASSTGLAPSTDTQYF	TGTGCCAGCAGTACCGGACTAGCGCCTAGCACAGATACGCAGTATTTT
.	TRBV29-1	TRBJ2-3	CSVGGWVAGMGLGDTQYF	TGCAGCGTTGGGGGGTGGGTGGCGGGGATGGGCCTAGGAGATACGCAGTATTTT
TRBD2	TRBV9	TRBJ2-2	CASSRGGRGATNTGELFF	TGTGCCAGCAGCCGGGGTGGGCGGGGGGCCACGAACACCGGGGAGCTGTTTTTT